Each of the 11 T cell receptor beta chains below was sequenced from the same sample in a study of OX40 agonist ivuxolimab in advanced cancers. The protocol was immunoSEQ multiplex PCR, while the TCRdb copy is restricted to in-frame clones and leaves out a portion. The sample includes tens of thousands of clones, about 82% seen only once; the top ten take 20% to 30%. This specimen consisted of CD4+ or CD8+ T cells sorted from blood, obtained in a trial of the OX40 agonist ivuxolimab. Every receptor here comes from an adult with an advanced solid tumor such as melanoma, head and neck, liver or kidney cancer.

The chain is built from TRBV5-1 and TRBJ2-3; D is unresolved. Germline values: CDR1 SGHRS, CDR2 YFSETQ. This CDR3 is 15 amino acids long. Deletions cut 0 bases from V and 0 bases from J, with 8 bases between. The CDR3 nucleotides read TGCGCCAGCAGCTTGGTGGCAGCTAGCACAGATACGCAGTATTTT. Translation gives CASSLVAASTDTQYF.

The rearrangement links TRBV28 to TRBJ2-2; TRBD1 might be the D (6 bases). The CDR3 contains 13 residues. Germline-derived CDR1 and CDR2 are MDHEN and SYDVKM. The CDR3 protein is CATRAGVTGELFF. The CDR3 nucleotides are TGTGCGACCCGGGCAGGGGTTACCGGGGAGCTGTTTTTT. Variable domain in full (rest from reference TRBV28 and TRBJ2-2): DVKVTQSSRYLVKRTGEKVFLECVQDMDHENMFWYRQDPGLGLRLIYFSYDVKMKEKGDIPEGYSVSREKKERFSLILESASTNQTSMYLCATRAGVTGELFFGEGSRLTVL.

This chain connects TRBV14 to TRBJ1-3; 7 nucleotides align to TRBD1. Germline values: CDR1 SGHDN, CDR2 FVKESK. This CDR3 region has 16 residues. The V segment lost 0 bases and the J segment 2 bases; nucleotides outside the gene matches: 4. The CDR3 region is CASSQEGQGAGNTIYF. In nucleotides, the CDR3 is TGTGCCAGCAGCCAAGAGGGGCAGGGGGCTGGAAACACCATATATTTT.

The CDR3 region has the DNA TGTGCCAGCAATCAGTGGGGGGCGAACACAGATACGCAGTATTTT. Translation: CASNQWGANTDTQYF. V and J are TRBV6-5 and TRBJ2-3; possibly TRBD1 or TRBD2 for D (6 bases each). The V end was cut by 7 bases, the J end by 2 bases, with 16 bases between. CDR3 length: 15 amino acids. Germline CDR1 and CDR2: MNHEY and SVGAGI.

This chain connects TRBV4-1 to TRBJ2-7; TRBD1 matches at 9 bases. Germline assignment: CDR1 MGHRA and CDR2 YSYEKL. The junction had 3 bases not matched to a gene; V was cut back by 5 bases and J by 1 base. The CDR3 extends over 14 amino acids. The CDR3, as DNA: TGCGCCAGCAGCGCCGGGACAGGGTCCTACGAGCAGTACTTC. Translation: CASSAGTGSYEQYF.

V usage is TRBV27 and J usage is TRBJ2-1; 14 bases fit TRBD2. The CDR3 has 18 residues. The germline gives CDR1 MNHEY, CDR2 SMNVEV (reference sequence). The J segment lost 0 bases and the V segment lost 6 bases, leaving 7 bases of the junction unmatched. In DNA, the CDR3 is TGTGCCAGCAGCCCTCGACTAGCGGGAGGGAGCTCCTACAATGAGCAGTTCTTC. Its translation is CASSPRLAGGSSYNEQFF.

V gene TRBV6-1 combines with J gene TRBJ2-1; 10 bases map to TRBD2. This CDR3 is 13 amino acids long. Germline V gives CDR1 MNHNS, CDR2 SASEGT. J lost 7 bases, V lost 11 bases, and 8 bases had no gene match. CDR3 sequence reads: CAFASGSVNEQFF. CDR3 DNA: TGTGCCTTCGCTAGCGGGAGCGTTAATGAGCAGTTCTTC.

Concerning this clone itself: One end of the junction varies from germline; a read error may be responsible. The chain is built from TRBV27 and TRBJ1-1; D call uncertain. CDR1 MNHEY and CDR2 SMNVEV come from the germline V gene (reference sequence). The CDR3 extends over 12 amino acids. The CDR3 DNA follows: TGTGCCAGCAGGAAGGTGAACTCTGAAGCTTTCTTT. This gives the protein CASRKVNSEAFF.

This CDR3 reads CASSESLAGVDSDEQFF. The DNA for the CDR3 is TGTGCCAGCAGTGAATCTCTAGCGGGAGTAGATTCCGATGAGCAGTTCTTC. The chain combines TRBV2 with TRBJ2-1; 10 nucleotides line up with TRBD2. Per germline, CDR1 SNHLY and CDR2 FYNNEI. V lost 2 bases, J lost 8 bases, and 12 bases stayed unmatched. CDR3 length: 17 residues.

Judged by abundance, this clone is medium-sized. CDR3 sequence (DNA): TGTGCCAGCAGTGAAGCCCGGGGGGCGGATGAGCAGTTCTTC. This translates into CASSEARGADEQFF. The V call is TRBV6-1, the J call TRBJ2-1; D may be TRBD2 (7 bases). The germline gives CDR1 MNHNS, CDR2 SASEGT. V was cut by 0 bases and J by 8 bases, with 11 bases left in between. The CDR3 totals 14 residues.

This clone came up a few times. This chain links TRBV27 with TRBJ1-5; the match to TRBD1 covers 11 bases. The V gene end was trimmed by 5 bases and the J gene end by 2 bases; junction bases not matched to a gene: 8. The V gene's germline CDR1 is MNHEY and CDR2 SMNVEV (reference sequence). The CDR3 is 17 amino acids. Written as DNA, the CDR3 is TGTGCCAGCAGTGACCTACGGACAGGGGGCCGCAATCAGCCCCAGCATTTT. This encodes CASSDLRTGGRNQPQHF.